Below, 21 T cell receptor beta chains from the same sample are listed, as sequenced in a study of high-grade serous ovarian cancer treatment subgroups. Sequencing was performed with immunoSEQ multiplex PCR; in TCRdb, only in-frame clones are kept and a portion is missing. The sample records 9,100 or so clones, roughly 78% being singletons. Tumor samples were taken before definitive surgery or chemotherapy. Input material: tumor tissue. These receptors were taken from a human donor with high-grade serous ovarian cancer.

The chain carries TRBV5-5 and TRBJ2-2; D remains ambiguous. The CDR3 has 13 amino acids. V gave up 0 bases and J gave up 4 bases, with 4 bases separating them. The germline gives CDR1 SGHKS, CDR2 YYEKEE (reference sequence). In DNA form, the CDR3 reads TGTGCCAGCAGCTTGGTACTCACCGGGGAGCTGTTTTTT. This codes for CASSLVLTGELFF. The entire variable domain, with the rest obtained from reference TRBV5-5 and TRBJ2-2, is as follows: DAGVTQSPTHLIKTRGQQVTLRCSPISGHKSVSWYQQVLGQGPQFIFQYYEKEERGRGNFPDRFSARQFPNYSSELNVNALLLGDSALYLCASSLVLTGELFFGEGSRLTVL.

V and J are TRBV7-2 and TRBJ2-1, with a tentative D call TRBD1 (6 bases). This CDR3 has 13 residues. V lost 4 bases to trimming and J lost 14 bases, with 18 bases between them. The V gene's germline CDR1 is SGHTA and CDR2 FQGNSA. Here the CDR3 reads CASSSDSGTLKFF. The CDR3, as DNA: TGTGCCAGCAGCTCCGATTCCGGGACACTTAAGTTCTTC.

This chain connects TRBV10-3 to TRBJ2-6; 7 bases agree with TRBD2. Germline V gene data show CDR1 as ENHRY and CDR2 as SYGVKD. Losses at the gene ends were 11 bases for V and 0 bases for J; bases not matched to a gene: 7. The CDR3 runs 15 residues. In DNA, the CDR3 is TGTGCCTACAGCGGGACCAACTCTGGGGCCAACGTCCTGACTTTC. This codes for CAYSGTNSGANVLTF.

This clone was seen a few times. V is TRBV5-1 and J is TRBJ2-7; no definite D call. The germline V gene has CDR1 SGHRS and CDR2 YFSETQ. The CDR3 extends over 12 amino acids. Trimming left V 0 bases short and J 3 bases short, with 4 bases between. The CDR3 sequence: CASSLGGYEQYF. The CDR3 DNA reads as TGCGCCAGCAGCTTGGGTGGCTACGAGCAGTACTTC.

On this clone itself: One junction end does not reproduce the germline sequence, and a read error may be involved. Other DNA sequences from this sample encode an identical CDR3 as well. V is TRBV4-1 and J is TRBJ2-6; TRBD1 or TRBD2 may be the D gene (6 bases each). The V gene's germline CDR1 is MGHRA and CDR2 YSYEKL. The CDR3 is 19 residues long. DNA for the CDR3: TGCGCCAGCAGCCAAGGTCTTCGGGGGCTGGGCTCTGGGGCCAACGTCCTAACTTTC. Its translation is CASSQGLRGLGSGANVLTF.

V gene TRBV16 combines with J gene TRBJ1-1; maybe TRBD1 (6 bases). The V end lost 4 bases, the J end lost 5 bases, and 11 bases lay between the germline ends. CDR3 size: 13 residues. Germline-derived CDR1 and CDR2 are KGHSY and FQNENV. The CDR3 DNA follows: TGTGCCAGCAGCCCTCCAGGGGTTACTGAAGCTTTCTTT. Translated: CASSPPGVTEAFF.

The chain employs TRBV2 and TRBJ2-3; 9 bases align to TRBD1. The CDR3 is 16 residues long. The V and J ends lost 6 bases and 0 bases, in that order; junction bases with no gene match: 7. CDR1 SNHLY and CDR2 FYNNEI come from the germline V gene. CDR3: CASRGTGSPSTDTQYF. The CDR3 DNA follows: TGTGCCAGCAGAGGGACAGGGTCCCCGAGCACAGATACGCAGTATTTT. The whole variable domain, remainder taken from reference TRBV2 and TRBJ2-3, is EPEVTQTPSHQVTQMGQEVILRCVPISNHLYFYWYRQILGQKVEFLVSFYNNEISEKSEIFDDQFSVERPDGSNFTLKIRSTKLEDSAMYFCASRGTGSPSTDTQYFGPGTRLTVL.

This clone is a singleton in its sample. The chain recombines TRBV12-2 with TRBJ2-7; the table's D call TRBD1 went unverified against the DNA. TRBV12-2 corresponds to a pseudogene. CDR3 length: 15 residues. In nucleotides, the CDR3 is TGTGCAAGTCGCCCCAGTGGGACAGGGGGCCACGAGCAGTACTTC. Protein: CASRPSGTGGHEQYF.

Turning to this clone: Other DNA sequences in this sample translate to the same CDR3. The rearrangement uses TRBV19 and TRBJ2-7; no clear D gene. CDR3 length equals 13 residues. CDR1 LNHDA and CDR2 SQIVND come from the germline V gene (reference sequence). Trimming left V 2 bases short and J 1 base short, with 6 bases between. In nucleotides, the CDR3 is TGTGCCAGTAGTATAACCGGGTCCTACGAGCAGTACTTC. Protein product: CASSITGSYEQYF.

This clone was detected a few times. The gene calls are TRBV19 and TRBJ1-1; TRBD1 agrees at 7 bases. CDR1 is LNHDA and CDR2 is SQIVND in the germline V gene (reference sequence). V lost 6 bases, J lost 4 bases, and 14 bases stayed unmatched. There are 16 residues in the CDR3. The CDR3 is CASRMGLSTGSTEAFF. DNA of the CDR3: TGTGCCAGTAGAATGGGACTTTCGACAGGGAGCACTGAAGCTTTCTTT.

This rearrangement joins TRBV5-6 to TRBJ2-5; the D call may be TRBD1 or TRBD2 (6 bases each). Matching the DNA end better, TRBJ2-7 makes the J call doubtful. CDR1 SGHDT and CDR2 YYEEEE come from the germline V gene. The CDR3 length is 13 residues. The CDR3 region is CASGGGFSYEQYF. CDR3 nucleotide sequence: TGTGCCAGCGGAGGGGGATTCTCCTACGAGCAGTACTTC.

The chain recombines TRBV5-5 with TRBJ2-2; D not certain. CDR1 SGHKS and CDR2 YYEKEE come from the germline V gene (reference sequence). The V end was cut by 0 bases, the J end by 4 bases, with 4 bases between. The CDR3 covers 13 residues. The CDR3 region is CASSLEVTGELFF. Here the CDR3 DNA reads TGTGCCAGCAGCTTGGAGGTCACCGGGGAGCTGTTTTTT.

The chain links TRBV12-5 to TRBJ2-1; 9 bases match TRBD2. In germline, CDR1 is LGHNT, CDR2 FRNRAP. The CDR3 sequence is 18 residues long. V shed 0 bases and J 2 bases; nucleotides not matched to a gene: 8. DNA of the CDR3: TGTGCTAGTGGTTTGGTTCTAGATTCTAGCGGGACCTACAATGAGCAGTTCTTC. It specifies CASGLVLDSSGTYNEQFF.

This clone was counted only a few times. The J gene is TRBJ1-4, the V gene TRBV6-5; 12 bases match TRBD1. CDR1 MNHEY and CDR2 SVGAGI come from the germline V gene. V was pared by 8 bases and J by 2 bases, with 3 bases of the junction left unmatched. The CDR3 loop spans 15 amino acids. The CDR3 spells CASGDRGLTNEKLFF. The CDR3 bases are TGTGCCAGCGGGGACAGGGGGCTTACTAATGAAAAACTGTTTTTT.

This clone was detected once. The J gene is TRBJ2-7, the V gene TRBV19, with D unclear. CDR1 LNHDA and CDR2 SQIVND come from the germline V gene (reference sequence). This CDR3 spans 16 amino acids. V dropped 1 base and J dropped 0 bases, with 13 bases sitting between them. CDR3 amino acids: CASSIATALYSYEQYF. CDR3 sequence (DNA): TGTGCCAGTAGTATAGCAACAGCCCTATACTCCTACGAGCAGTACTTC.

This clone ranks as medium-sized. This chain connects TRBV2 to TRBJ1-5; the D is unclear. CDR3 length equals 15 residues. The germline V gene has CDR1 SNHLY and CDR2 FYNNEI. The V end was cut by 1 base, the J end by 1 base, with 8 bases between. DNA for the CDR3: TGTGCCAGCAGTGAAGGGTTTCAGAGCAATCAGCCCCAGCATTTT. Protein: CASSEGFQSNQPQHF.

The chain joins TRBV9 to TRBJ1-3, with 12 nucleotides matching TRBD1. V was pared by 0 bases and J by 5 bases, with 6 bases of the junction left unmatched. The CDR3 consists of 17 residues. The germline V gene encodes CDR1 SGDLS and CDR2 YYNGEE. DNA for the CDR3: TGTGCCAGCAGCGTAGATGGGGGACAGGGGGCAAGAAACACCATATATTTT. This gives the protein CASSVDGGQGARNTIYF.

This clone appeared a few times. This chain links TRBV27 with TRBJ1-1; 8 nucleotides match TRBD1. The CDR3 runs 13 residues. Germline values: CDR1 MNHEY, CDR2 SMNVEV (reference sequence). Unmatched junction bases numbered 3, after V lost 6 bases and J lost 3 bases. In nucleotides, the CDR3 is TGTGCCAGCAGCCTACAGGGGGACACTGAAGCTTTCTTT. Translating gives CASSLQGDTEAFF.

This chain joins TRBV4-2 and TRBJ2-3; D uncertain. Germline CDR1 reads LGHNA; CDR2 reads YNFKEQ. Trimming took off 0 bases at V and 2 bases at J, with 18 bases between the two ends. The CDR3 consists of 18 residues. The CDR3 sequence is CASSQDTASLITTDTQYF. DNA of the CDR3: TGTGCCAGCAGCCAAGATACCGCAAGCCTGATCACCACAGATACGCAGTATTTT.

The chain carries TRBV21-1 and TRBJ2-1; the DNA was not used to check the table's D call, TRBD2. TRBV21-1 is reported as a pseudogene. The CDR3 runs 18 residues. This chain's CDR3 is CASSTGLAGVGRAGEQFF. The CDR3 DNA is TGTGCCAGCAGCACGGGACTAGCGGGAGTTGGGAGGGCGGGTGAGCAGTTCTTC.

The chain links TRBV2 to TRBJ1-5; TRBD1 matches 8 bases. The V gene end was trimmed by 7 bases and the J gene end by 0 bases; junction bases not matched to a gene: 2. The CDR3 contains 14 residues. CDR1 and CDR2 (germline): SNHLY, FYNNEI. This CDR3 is CASKQGDSNQPQHF. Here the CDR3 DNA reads TGTGCCAGCAAACAGGGGGATAGCAATCAGCCCCAGCATTTT. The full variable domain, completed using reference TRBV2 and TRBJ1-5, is EPEVTQTPSHQVTQMGQEVILRCVPISNHLYFYWYRQILGQKVEFLVSFYNNEISEKSEIFDDQFSVERPDGSNFTLKIRSTKLEDSAMYFCASKQGDSNQPQHFGDGTRLSIL.